This TCR beta chain emerged from a study of OX40 agonist ivuxolimab in advanced cancers. At the level of the whole study: Ivuxolimab was a fully human IgG2 agonistic monoclonal antibody targeting the costimulatory receptor OX40 (CD134). The dose-escalation cohort was 82.7% male with a mean age of approximately 59 years, ranging from 23 to 79. Of the roughly 52 patients in dose escalation, about 20 had hepatocellular carcinoma, some 15 had melanoma, 9 had renal cell carcinoma and 9 had head and neck cancer. The paper reports the monotherapy dose-escalation portion (N of about 56 patients) of the phase I ivuxolimab trial. Intravenous ivuxolimab was administered to patients every 2 weeks at six dose levels: 0.01, 0.1, 0.3, 1.5, 3 and 10 mg/kg. The purpose of peripheral TCRbeta sequencing was to test whether ivuxolimab changed TCR sequence diversity and led to clonal T-cell expansion. Partial responses occurred in three dose-escalation patients, of whom one had hepatocellular carcinoma and two had cutaneous melanoma. Prior anti-PD-1, anti-PD-L1 or anti-CTLA-4 therapy was permitted, and about two fifths of dose-escalation patients had received checkpoint inhibitors.

The trial excluded patients who had a history of autoimmune disease or who were on systemic immunosuppression. Peripheral blood for TCR sequencing was collected from all dose cohorts at baseline, on cycle 4 day 1, and on cycle 7 day 1. The samples were drawn from a first-in-human, open-label, multicenter phase I dose-escalation trial of ivuxolimab. Adults with locally advanced or metastatic melanoma, renal cell, hepatocellular, or head and neck squamous cell carcinoma were enrolled in the trial. CD4+ and CD8+ T cells were sorted separately from peripheral blood before TCR sequencing. Results and caveats for the whole study, not just this receptor: After ivuxolimab, expanded clones were on average more numerous among CD8+ T cells than among CD4+ T cells. Low levels of normalized T-cell clonal expansion were also seen in some nonresponding patients. At doses from 0.1 to 3.0 mg/kg, clonal expansion was seen in both CD4+ and CD8+ blood T cells between baseline and week 6. Partial responders in the 0.1-3.0 mg/kg groups had among the lowest normalized peripheral clonal expansion, especially among CD8+ T cells. Antigen specificity was not determined for the clonally expanded peripheral T cells.

V trim: 6 bases; J trim: 2 bases; unmatched bases: 3. The germline V gene provides CDR1 SNHLY and CDR2 FYNNEI. From its cysteine to its phenylalanine, the CDR3 spans 14 amino acids. Only CDR3 DNA is held: 42 bases, read in frame from base 1. For sequencing of the TCRbeta CDR3 region, genomic DNA was extracted from the sorted cells. TCRbeta CDR3 regions were sequenced using the immunoSEQ Assay. TCRdb took this table from immuneACCESS and kept in-frame rearrangements with V and J called. Such tables lack part of the clones; where checked against another copy, unresolved V genes explain under half of the gap, and the rest is unexplained. The sample includes 45,000 to 60,000 clones, with about 76% observed a single time. About 1% of the sample is in the top ten clones. This clone was seen more than once but under ten times. Its antigen remains undetermined. Base qualities are missing; no much larger clone stands one base away.

The chain is encoded by TRBV2 joined to TRBJ2-2; 7 central nucleotides agree with TRBD1. Sequencing was performed on CD4+ or CD8+ T cells sorted from blood, taken in a trial of the OX40 agonist ivuxolimab. The sequence was collected from an adult with an advanced solid tumor such as melanoma, head and neck, liver or kidney cancer. In nucleotide form, the sequence is TGTGCCAGCAGGGGACAGCCCAACACCGGGGAGCTGTTTTTT. This codes for CASRGQPNTGELFF.